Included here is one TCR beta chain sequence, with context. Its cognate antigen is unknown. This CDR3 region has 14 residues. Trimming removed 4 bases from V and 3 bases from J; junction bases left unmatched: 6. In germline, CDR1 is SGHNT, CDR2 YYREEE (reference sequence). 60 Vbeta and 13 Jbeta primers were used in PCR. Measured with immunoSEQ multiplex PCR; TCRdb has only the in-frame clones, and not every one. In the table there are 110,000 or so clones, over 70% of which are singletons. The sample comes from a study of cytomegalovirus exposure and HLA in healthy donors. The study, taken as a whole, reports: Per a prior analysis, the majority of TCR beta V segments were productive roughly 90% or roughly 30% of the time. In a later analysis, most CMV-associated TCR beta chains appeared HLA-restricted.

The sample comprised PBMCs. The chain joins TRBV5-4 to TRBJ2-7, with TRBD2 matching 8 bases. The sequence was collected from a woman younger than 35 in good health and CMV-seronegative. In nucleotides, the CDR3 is TGTGCCAGCAGCGCCGGGAGGGGAGGCTACGAGCAGTACTTC. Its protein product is CASSAGRGGYEQYF.